These 26 T cell receptor beta chains share one sample of origin, sequenced in a study of radiotherapy plus CTLA-4 blockade in lung cancer listed by TCRdb under 2018. The method was the immunoSEQ multiplex PCR assay. The source is immuneACCESS, and TCRdb retained only in-frame sequences with V and J called. Part of the clones is not carried over; for the studies checked, unresolved V genes explain less than half of this, and the remainder is unexplained. The sample includes 45,000 to 60,000 clones, with about 85% observed a single time. Together, the top ten hold roughly 8.5% of the sample. Specimen: peripheral blood, collected from a patient treated with radiotherapy plus ipilimumab. The origin of the receptors is a human donor with non-small cell lung cancer who had a complete response to radiotherapy plus ipilimumab.

V gene TRBV6-1 combines with J gene TRBJ2-7; D is unresolved. Germline CDR1 and CDR2: MNHNS and SASEGT. The CDR3 extends over 15 amino acids. Trimming cost V 1 base and J 2 bases, with 12 bases left between them. CDR3 coding DNA: TGTGCCAGCAGTGAAGAGGCCACAGATGCCTACGAGCAGTACTTC. Its protein product is CASSEEATDAYEQYF.

The rearrangement joins TRBV19 to TRBJ2-1; D possibly corresponds to TRBD2 (5 bases). Germline lookup yields CDR1 LNHDA and CDR2 SQIVND (reference sequence). This CDR3 is 12 amino acids long. V was cut by 7 bases and J by 10 bases, with 14 bases left in between. The CDR3 DNA follows: TGTGCCAGTATCACAGAGGGCCAAGAGCAGTTCTTC. It translates to CASITEGQEQFF.

This clone was recorded only once. V and J are TRBV9 and TRBJ2-3; D might be TRBD1 (6 bases). The CDR3 has 19 residues. In germline, CDR1 is SGDLS, CDR2 YYNGEE. V was clipped by 4 bases and J by 0 bases, with 24 bases between them. The CDR3, as DNA: TGTGCCAGCAGCCCAGTCGACAGGAGAACAAAACCTAGCACAGATACGCAGTATTTT. Amino acids: CASSPVDRRTKPSTDTQYF.

V and J are TRBV30 and TRBJ1-2, with 11 bases lining up with TRBD1. The CDR3 sequence is 13 residues long. V lost 7 bases, J lost 7 bases, and 8 bases stayed unmatched. Germline CDR1 and CDR2: GTSNPN and SVGIG (reference sequence). CDR3 loop: CAYGTGGKGGYTF. The CDR3 bases are TGTGCCTACGGGACAGGGGGAAAGGGTGGCTACACCTTC. The entire variable domain, with the rest obtained from reference TRBV30 and TRBJ1-2, is as follows: SQTIHQWPATLVQPVGSPLSLECTVEGTSNPNLYWYRQAAGRGLQLLFYSVGIGQISSEVPQNLSASRPQDRQFILSSKKLLLSDSGFYLCAYGTGGKGGYTFGSGTRLTVV.

This clone was detected a few times. J is TRBJ2-1 and V is TRBV11-3, with a possible D match to TRBD1 (8 bases). The CDR3 totals 16 residues. The V end was cut by 4 bases, the J end by 1 base, with 14 bases between. From germline, CDR1 is SGHNT and CDR2 YENEEA. The CDR3 sequence is CASSSDRGGSYNEQFF. CDR3 DNA sequence: TGTGCCAGCAGCTCCGACAGGGGAGGGTCCTACAATGAGCAGTTCTTC.

This clone has a handful of counts. This CDR3 is CASSPQASSMNTEAFF. The CDR3 coding sequence is TGTGCCAGCTCACCGCAGGCAAGCAGTATGAACACTGAAGCTTTCTTT. The chain recombines TRBV18 with TRBJ1-1, with no clear D. Germline CDR1 KGHSH, CDR2 LQKENI. The CDR3 totals 16 residues. V lost 3 bases to trimming and J lost 0 bases, with 14 bases between them.

This clone occurred a few times. The chain carries TRBV9 and TRBJ2-5, with TRBD2 matching 12 bases. Looked up from germline, CDR1 is SGDLS and CDR2 is YYNGEE. V gave up 3 bases and J gave up 3 bases; unmatched junction bases: 9. This CDR3 region has 17 residues. The CDR3 bases are TGTGCCAGCAGCGAGCTAGCGGGGGGGCTGAGAGAAGAGACCCAGTACTTC. This codes for CASSELAGGLREETQYF.

This clone was observed a handful of times. The CDR3 DNA reads TGTGCCAGCAGTTTATTCGCCCTGGGGGGCAAAAACATTCAGTACTTC. This gives the protein CASSLFALGGKNIQYF. The chain uses TRBV27 and TRBJ2-4, with a tentative D call TRBD2 (6 bases). Germline CDR1 and CDR2: MNHEY and SMNVEV (reference sequence). Trimming took off 1 base at V and 3 bases at J, with 13 bases between the two ends. CDR3 size: 16 residues.

On this clone itself: At one of its ends the junction is not consistent with the germline gene, which may arise from a read error. The rearrangement links TRBV7-2 to TRBJ1-6; unclear D gene. This CDR3 is 13 amino acids long. Germline CDR1 SGHTA, CDR2 FQGNSA. The CDR3 DNA sequence: TGTGCCAGCAGCTCCGTTACTGGTTCACCCCCCCACTTT. Translating gives CASSSVTGSPPHF. Drawing the rest from reference TRBV7-2 and TRBJ1-6, the complete variable domain is GAGVSQSPSNKVTEKGKDVELRCDPISGHTALYWYRQSLGQGLEFLIYFQGNSAPDKSGLPSDRFSAERTGGSVSTLTIQRTQQEDSAVYLCASSSVTGSPPHFGNGTRLTVT.

This clone has only a few counts. J is TRBJ1-1 and V is TRBV5-6, with TRBD1 identical over 7 bases. The length of the CDR3 is 14 residues. CDR1 and CDR2 (germline): SGHDT, YYEEEE. Germline trimming cut 4 bases from V and 10 bases from J; bases unmatched to any gene: 13. CDR3: CASSEPGQLTRAFF. The DNA for the CDR3 is TGTGCCAGCAGCGAGCCGGGACAGCTGACTAGAGCTTTCTTT.

This sequence joins TRBV5-1 and TRBJ1-2; 9 nucleotides agree with TRBD1. The CDR3 spans 14 residues. After removal of 4 bases from V and 2 bases from J, the junction contained 3 bases not matched to a gene. The V gene's germline CDR1 is SGHRS and CDR2 YFSETQ. The CDR3 loop reads CASSAQGANYGYTF. The CDR3 bases are TGCGCCAGCAGCGCACAGGGGGCAAACTATGGCTACACCTTC.

This clone came up a few times. The gene calls are TRBV19 and TRBJ2-3; TRBD1 matches at 8 bases. This CDR3 comprises 15 residues. V gave up 4 bases and J gave up 4 bases; unmatched junction bases: 7. Germline V CDR1 and CDR2: LNHDA, SQIVND (reference sequence). The CDR3 DNA sequence: TGTGCCAGTAGTACGGGGCAGGGGGCAGCAGATACGCAGTATTTT. This encodes CASSTGQGAADTQYF.

The chain employs TRBV29-1 and TRBJ2-3; D call uncertain. The germline V gene has CDR1 SQVTM and CDR2 ANQGSEA. Between the trimmed V and J ends, which lost 7 bases and 5 bases, there was a span of 7 bases. CDR3 length: 10 residues. CDR3 amino acids: CSASRDTQYF. CDR3 nucleotides: TGCAGCGCGTCGAGAGATACGCAGTATTTT.

This clone was recorded only once. The V gene is TRBV6-5, the J gene TRBJ2-2, with 7 bases identical to TRBD2. Trimming cost V 5 bases and J 7 bases; bases outside gene matches: 10. CDR3 length equals 15 residues. The V gene's germline CDR1 is MNHEY and CDR2 SVGAGI. For the CDR3, the DNA is TGTGCCAGCAGTAGTGGGAGGGGTATGGGCGGGGAGCTGTTTTTT. Its protein product is CASSSGRGMGGELFF.

V and J are TRBV30 and TRBJ1-1; 7 positions agree with TRBD1. V was clipped by 0 bases and J by 4 bases; unmatched bases: 29. The CDR3 runs to 22 residues. Germline assignment: CDR1 GTSNPN and CDR2 SVGIG (reference sequence). The CDR3 loop reads CAWSVLKRTGLLRRGNSTEAFF. In DNA form, the CDR3 reads TGTGCCTGGAGTGTTCTAAAAAGGACAGGCTTGTTGCGCAGGGGGAATAGCACTGAAGCTTTCTTT.

This rearrangement joins TRBV18 to TRBJ1-1, with D uncertain. This CDR3 contains 13 residues. V lost 3 bases, J lost 3 bases, and 8 bases lay in between. Germline V gene sequence: CDR1 KGHSH, CDR2 LQKENI. The CDR3 nucleotides are TGTGCCAGCTCACCCCAGAGGGACACTGAAGCTTTCTTT. Its translation is CASSPQRDTEAFF.

The genes are TRBV2 and TRBJ2-3; 9 bases match TRBD1. The CDR3 has 18 amino acids. The germline CDR1 and CDR2 sequences are SNHLY and FYNNEI. Trimming removed 6 bases from V and 0 bases from J; junction bases left unmatched: 13. The chain's CDR3 is CASRPGTGIASSTDTQYF. As DNA, the CDR3 is TGTGCCAGCAGACCCGGGACAGGGATTGCCTCTAGCACAGATACGCAGTATTTT. Filled out from reference TRBV2 and TRBJ2-3, the complete variable domain reads EPEVTQTPSHQVTQMGQEVILRCVPISNHLYFYWYRQILGQKVEFLVSFYNNEISEKSEIFDDQFSVERPDGSNFTLKIRSTKLEDSAMYFCASRPGTGIASSTDTQYFGPGTRLTVL.

This clone came up once. The chain couples TRBV5-4 to TRBJ2-2, with D maybe TRBD2 (6 bases). Trimming removed 0 bases from V and 0 bases from J, with 9 bases in between. The CDR3 runs 16 residues. CDR1 and CDR2 from the germline V gene are SGHNT and YYREEE (reference sequence). The CDR3 here is CASSLGGEANTGELFF. CDR3 DNA sequence: TGTGCCAGCAGCTTGGGGGGGGAGGCGAACACCGGGGAGCTGTTTTTT.

This clone was observed a single time. The rearrangement uses TRBV5-4 and TRBJ2-6, with 8 bases lining up with TRBD1. The junction had 10 bases not matched to a gene; V was cut back by 4 bases and J by 4 bases. CDR3 size: 17 residues. CDR1 and CDR2 from the germline V gene are SGHNT and YYREEE (reference sequence). CDR3 sequence: CASSSDPGGSGANVLTF. Here the CDR3 DNA reads TGTGCCAGCAGCAGCGACCCAGGGGGCTCAGGGGCCAACGTCCTGACTTTC.

The V and J genes are TRBV9 and TRBJ2-3; 8 nucleotides agree with TRBD2. This CDR3 comprises 17 residues. Unmatched junction bases numbered 6, after V lost 0 bases and J lost 0 bases. Germline V lookup: CDR1 SGDLS, CDR2 YYNGEE. The chain's CDR3 is CASSVGGRGASTDTQYF. CDR3 DNA sequence: TGTGCCAGCAGCGTAGGAGGGCGGGGGGCAAGCACAGATACGCAGTATTTT.

This clone showed up just a few times. CDR3 bases: TGTGCCAGCTCACCATCCTCCCCGAGGGGGGGCACCGGGGAGCTGTTTTTT. Encoded protein: CASSPSSPRGGTGELFF. The chain is built from TRBV18 and TRBJ2-2; maybe TRBD2 (7 bases). Trimming left V 2 bases short and J 4 bases short, with 17 bases between. The length of the CDR3 is 17 residues. Germline V gene lookup returns CDR1 KGHSH and CDR2 LQKENI.

J is TRBJ2-5 and V is TRBV5-4; 8 nucleotides match TRBD1. The J call may be wrong; the DNA end is better matched by TRBJ2-7. In germline, CDR1 is SGHNT, CDR2 YYREEE (reference sequence). The CDR3 consists of 15 residues. The CDR3 nucleotides are TGTGCCAGCAGCCCTGGACAGGGTGTTGCCTACGAGCAGTACTTC. Amino acid sequence: CASSPGQGVAYEQYF.

The V and J genes are TRBV7-9 and TRBJ1-3, with a weak D call TRBD1 (6 bases). The V end was cut by 5 bases, the J end by 2 bases, with 7 bases between. Germline V gene lookup returns CDR1 SEHNR and CDR2 FQNEAQ (reference sequence). This CDR3 has 13 residues. For the CDR3, the DNA is TGTGCCAGCAGCCCAGGGGCTGGAAACACCATATATTTT. Translating it yields CASSPGAGNTIYF. Variable domain in full (rest from reference TRBV7-9 and TRBJ1-3): DTGVSQNPRHKITKRGQNVTFRCDPISEHNRLYWYRQTLGQGPEFLTYFQNEAQLEKSRLLSDRFSAERPKGSFSTLEIQRTEQGDSAMYLCASSPGAGNTIYFGEGSWLTVV.

The genes are TRBV2 and TRBJ2-1; 8 bases match TRBD2. In germline, CDR1 is SNHLY, CDR2 FYNNEI. The CDR3 consists of 14 residues. With V trimmed by 6 bases and J by 4 bases, 5 bases remained unmatched. The CDR3 loop reads CASRARGGYNEQFF. The CDR3 nucleotides read TGTGCCAGCAGGGCCCGCGGGGGGTACAATGAGCAGTTCTTC.

J is TRBJ2-7 and V is TRBV7-8; the D is unclear. Per germline, CDR1 SGHVS and CDR2 FQNEAQ. CDR3 length: 14 amino acids. Trimming left V 2 bases short and J 3 bases short, with 11 bases between. This CDR3 reads CASSLTRNNYEQYV. In DNA, the CDR3 is TGTGCCAGCAGCTTAACACGGAACAACTACGAGCAGTACGTC.

The J gene is TRBJ1-5, the V gene TRBV2, with TRBD1 matching over 7 bases. CDR1 and CDR2 from the germline V gene are SNHLY and FYNNEI. V lost 6 bases and J lost 3; bases outside the gene matches: 5. CDR3 length: 14 amino acids. The CDR3, as DNA: TGTGCCAGCAGAACCGGACAGGACAATCAGCCCCAGCATTTT. Translating gives CASRTGQDNQPQHF.